Sequencing of this T cell receptor (beta chain) was carried out in a study of T cell repertoires and HLA-DP antigens. Study findings and constraints: Naive and memory CD4+ cells were analysed together, not apart.

The method was immunoSEQ multiplex PCR; TCRdb's version includes in-frame clones alone and lacks a portion of them. The sample records around 110,000 clones, around 92% being singletons. The CDR3 totals 17 residues. The V gene lost 5 bases and the J gene lost 4 bases, with 21 bases spanning the gap. Germline CDR1 reads MDHEN; CDR2 reads SYDVKM. A note on this clone: Its antigen is unidentified.

Sample: CD4+ T cells from PBMCs. The chain recombines TRBV28 with TRBJ2-1; D perhaps matches TRBD2 (5 bases). This clonotype originated in a woman aged 18-29 years in good health and CMV-seronegative. CDR3 in DNA: TGTGCCAGCAGTCCTCGGGGTGGGCGGGTGGTGTACAATGAGCAGTTCTTC. It is translated as CASSPRGGRVVYNEQFF.